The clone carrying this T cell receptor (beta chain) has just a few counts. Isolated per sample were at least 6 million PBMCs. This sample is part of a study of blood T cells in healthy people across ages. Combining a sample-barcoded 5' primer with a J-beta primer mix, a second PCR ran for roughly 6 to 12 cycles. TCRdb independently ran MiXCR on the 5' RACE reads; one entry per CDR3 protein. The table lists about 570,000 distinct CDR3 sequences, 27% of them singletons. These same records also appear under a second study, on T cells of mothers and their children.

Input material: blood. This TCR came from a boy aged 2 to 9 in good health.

The CDR3: CASSLEQAGPQHF. The CDR3, as DNA: TGTGCCAGCAGCTTAGAACAAGCGGGTCCCCAGCATTTT. The rearrangement links TRBV7-2 to TRBJ1-5; D unclear. CDR3 length equals 13 residues. Germline V gene data show CDR1 as SGHTA and CDR2 as FQGNSA. V was trimmed by 1 base and J by 10 bases, leaving 11 bases between them.